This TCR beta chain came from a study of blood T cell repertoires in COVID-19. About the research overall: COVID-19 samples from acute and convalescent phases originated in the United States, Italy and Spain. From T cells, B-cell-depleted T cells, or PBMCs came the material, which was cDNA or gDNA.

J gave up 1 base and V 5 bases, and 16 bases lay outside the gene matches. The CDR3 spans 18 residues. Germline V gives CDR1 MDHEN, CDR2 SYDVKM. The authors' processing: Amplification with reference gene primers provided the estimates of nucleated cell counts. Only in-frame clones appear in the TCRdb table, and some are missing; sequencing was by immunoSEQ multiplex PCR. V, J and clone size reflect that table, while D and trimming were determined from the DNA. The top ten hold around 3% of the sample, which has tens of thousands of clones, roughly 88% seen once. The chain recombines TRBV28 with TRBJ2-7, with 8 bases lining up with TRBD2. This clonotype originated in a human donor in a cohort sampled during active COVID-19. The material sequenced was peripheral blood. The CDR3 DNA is TGTGCCAGCAGTGCGCCGGGAGCGGGAGCCTCTCCGTCCTACGAGCAGTACTTC. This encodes CASSAPGAGASPSYEQYF. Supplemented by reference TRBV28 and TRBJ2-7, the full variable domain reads DVKVTQSSRYLVKRTGEKVFLECVQDMDHENMFWYRQDPGLGLRLIYFSYDVKMKEKGDIPEGYSVSREKKERFSLILESASTNQTSMYLCASSAPGAGASPSYEQYFGPGTRLTVT.